Listed below are T cell receptor beta chains from one sample, sequenced in a study of blood T cell repertoires in COVID-19. Assay used: immunoSEQ multiplex PCR; TCRdb lists only in-frame clones, some missing. Among more than 250,000 clones listed, more than 70% were seen once. Specimen: peripheral blood. The receptors come from a woman in her 50s with acute or convalescent COVID-19. Both conserved end residues are part of each CDR3. D genes are given only for firm matches. Clone size is stated in some rows and not others, as once, few, many or a class when expanded.

V	J	size	D	DNA	CDR3
TRBV5-1	TRBJ2-2	NA	NA	TGCGCCAGCAGTTTGGACAGCCTCACCGGGGAGCTGTTTTTT	CASSLDSLTGELFF
TRBV2	TRBJ1-2	NA	TRBD1	TGTGCCAGCAGTTCCGGGACAGGGGGTTGGGGCTACACCTTC	CASSSGTGGWGYTF
TRBV7-9	TRBJ2-1	NA	NA	TGTGCCAGCAGCTTAGGCAGTTCTTGGCTGGACTCAACGGACAATGAGCAGTTCTTC	CASSLGSSWLDSTDNEQFF
TRBV6-5	TRBJ1-2	NA	NA	TGTGCCAGCAGTCGGGCAGGGTTGGGCTACACCTTC	CASSRAGLGYTF
TRBV15	TRBJ2-3	NA	TRBD2	TGTGCCACCAGCAGAACAGCCTCGGGACTAGTAGCCGATACGCAGTATTTT	CATSRTASGLVADTQYF
TRBV15	TRBJ1-1	NA	NA	TGTGCCACCAGCAGAGATATTTCGGTGGCTGAAGCTTTCTTT	CATSRDISVAEAFF
TRBV5-4	TRBJ1-4	NA	NA	TGTGCCGCCGCCCGAGACAGAGATGAAAAACTGTTTTTT	CAAARDRDEKLFF
TRBV2	TRBJ1-2	NA	NA	TGTGCCAGCAGTGAAGCGACACATAACTATGGCTACACCTTC	CASSEATHNYGYTF
TRBV7-9	TRBJ2-2	NA	NA	TGTGCCAGCAGCTCCACGGATGGACGGAGGACCGGGGAGCTGTTTTTT	CASSSTDGRRTGELFF
TRBV19	TRBJ1-2	NA	TRBD1	TGTGCCAGTAGATACCGGGACAGGGGTTTTTGGGAAGCTAACTATGGCTACACCTTC	CASRYRDRGFWEANYGYTF
TRBV7-2	TRBJ2-2	once	NA	TGTGCCAGCAGCCCATCGGGAAACACCGGGGAGCTGTTTTTT	CASSPSGNTGELFF
TRBV4-1	TRBJ2-3	NA	NA	TGCGCCAGCAGCCAAGAACGGACAGATACGCAGTATTTT	CASSQERTDTQYF
TRBV7-9	TRBJ1-3	NA	NA	TGTGCCAGCAGCCTCCAGATGGGGGGCTCTGGAAACACCATATATTTT	CASSLQMGGSGNTIYF
TRBV6-5	TRBJ2-7	NA	TRBD1	TGTGCCGGCCGATCCGGACAGGGGGCCTACGAGCAGTACTTC	CAGRSGQGAYEQYF
TRBV30	TRBJ1-1	NA	NA	TGTGCCTGGAGTTTGGTCAGGAACACTGAAGCTTTCTTT	CAWSLVRNTEAFF
TRBV6-2/TRBV6-3	TRBJ1-1	NA	NA	TGTGCCAGCAGTTACCAGATTGAAGCTTTCTTT	CASSYQIEAFF
TRBV5-1	TRBJ1-1	NA	NA	TGCGCCAGCAGCTTGACACAGGTGAACACTGAAGCTTTCTTT	CASSLTQVNTEAFF
TRBV7-3	TRBJ1-1	NA	NA	TGTGCCAGCAGCTCCAGGGACACTGAAGCTTTCTTT	CASSSRDTEAFF
TRBV7-2	TRBJ2-4	NA	TRBD1	TGTGCCAGCAGCTTACAGGGGGTAGACATTCAGTACTTC	CASSLQGVDIQYF
TRBV7-9	TRBJ2-6	NA	NA	TGTGCCAGCAGCAATACAGTCTCTGGGGCCAACGTCCTGACTTTC	CASSNTVSGANVLTF
TRBV5-4	TRBJ1-2	once	NA	TGTGCCAGCAGCCAATATCGGACAGCTAACTATGGCTACACCTTC	CASSQYRTANYGYTF
TRBV24-1	TRBJ2-1	NA	TRBD1	TGTGCCACCAGTGACGCCGGGACAGGGGGGTACAATGAGCAGTTCTTC	CATSDAGTGGYNEQFF
TRBV6-1	TRBJ1-4	NA	TRBD1	TGTGCCAGCAGTGACACAGGGGGCGCGGGGGAAAAACTGTTTTTT	CASSDTGGAGEKLFF
TRBV5-1	TRBJ1-1	NA	TRBD1	TGCGCCAGCAGCTGGGACAGCGGAACTGAAGCTTTCTTT	CASSWDSGTEAFF
TRBV19	TRBJ2-3	NA	TRBD2	TGTGCCAGTAGTGAGCGGGAGGGGGGCTCAGATACGCAGTATTTT	CASSEREGGSDTQYF
TRBV27	TRBJ2-4	NA	NA	TGTGCCAGCAGTTTACCCTGCCAGGAACCCCCTGAGTCTTTAGCCAAAAACATTCAGTACTTC	CASSLPCQEPPESLAKNIQYF
TRBV7-2	TRBJ2-2	NA	TRBD1	TGTGCCAGCAGCTTCAGGCAGGGGGCGGATGCCGGGGAGCTGTTTTTT	CASSFRQGADAGELFF
TRBV2	TRBJ2-7	many	NA	TGTGCCAGCAGTGGTGACTCTCAGGGCGGCTACGAGCAGTACTTC	CASSGDSQGGYEQYF
TRBV5-1	TRBJ2-5	NA	TRBD2	TGCGCCAGCAGCACGGGACTAGCGGAATTACAAGAGACCCAGTACTTC	CASSTGLAELQETQYF